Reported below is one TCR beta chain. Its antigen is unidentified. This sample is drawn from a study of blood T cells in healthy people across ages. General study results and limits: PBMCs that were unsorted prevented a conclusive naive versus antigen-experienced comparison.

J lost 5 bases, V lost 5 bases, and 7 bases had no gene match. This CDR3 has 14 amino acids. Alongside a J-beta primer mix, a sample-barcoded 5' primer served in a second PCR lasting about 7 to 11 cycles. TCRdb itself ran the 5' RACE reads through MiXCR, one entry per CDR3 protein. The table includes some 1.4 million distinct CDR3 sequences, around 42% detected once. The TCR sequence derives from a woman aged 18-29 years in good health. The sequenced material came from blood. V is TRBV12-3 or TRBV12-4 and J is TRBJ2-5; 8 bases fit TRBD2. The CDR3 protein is CASSLSGVSETQYF. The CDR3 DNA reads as TGTGCCAGCAGTCTTAGCGGGGTCTCGGAGACCCAGTACTTC.